The rows below give T cell receptor beta chains drawn from one sample of a study of blood T cell repertoires in COVID-19. The data were produced by immunoSEQ multiplex PCR, yet TCRdb's version contains in-frame clones alone and is incomplete. The sample consists of about 200,000 clones, 85% to 90% of them appearing once. Sample: peripheral blood. The receptors stem from a man in his fifties or sixties with acute or convalescent COVID-19. Each CDR3 is given with its conserved first and last residue.

>TRBJ2-1|TRBV5-1
CASSSSGASSYNEQFF
>TRBJ1-2|TRBV27
CASRFSGNTPSYGYTF
>TRBJ1-1|TRBV5-1
CASSLDSEAGNTEAFF
>TRBJ2-3|TRBV14
CASSQARGGLSDTQYF
>TRBJ1-4|TRBV7-9
CASSLATSGEKLFF
>TRBJ1-1|TRBV29-1
CSVAQRTGETEAFF
>TRBJ1-4|TRBV2
CASTTPGGGGEKLFF
>TRBJ2-3|TRBV2
CASSNPSGGGTDTQYF
>TRBJ1-3|TRBV7-9
CASRFGPGSGNTIYF
>TRBJ2-3|TRBV18
CASSPPRGTTDTQYF
>TRBJ2-7|TRBV6-5
CASSLRQGSTYEQYF
>TRBJ1-2|TRBV7-2
CASSLVWDRNYGYTF
>TRBJ1-5|TRBV30
CAWSRQDNQPQHF
>TRBJ1-2|TRBV12-3/TRBV12-4
CASSTGGVYGYTF